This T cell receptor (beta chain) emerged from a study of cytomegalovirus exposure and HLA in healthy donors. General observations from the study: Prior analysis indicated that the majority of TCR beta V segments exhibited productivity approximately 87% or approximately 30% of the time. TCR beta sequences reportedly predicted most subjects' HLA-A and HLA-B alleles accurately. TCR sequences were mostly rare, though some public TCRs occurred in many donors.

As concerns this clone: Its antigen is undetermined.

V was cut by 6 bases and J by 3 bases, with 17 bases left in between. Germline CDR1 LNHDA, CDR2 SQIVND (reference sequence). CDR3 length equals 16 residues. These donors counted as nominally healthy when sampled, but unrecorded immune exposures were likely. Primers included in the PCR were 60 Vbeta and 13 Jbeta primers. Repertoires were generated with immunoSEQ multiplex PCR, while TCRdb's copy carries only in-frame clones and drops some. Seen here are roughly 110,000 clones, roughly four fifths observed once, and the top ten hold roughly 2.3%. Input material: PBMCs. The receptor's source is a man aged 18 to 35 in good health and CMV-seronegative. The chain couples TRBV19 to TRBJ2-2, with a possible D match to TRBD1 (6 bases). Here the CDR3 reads CASRGSRRQDTGELFF. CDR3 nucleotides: TGTGCCAGTAGAGGCTCCCGAAGACAGGACACCGGGGAGCTGTTTTTT.